This entry lists 25 T cell receptor beta chains sequenced from one sample in a study of beta chain features in type 1 diabetes. As every portion of the isolated RNA was reverse transcribed, the sequencing read expressed TCRB transcripts. TCRdb keeps only in-frame clones here, not all; method: immunoSEQ multiplex PCR. The sample records around 340,000 clones, roughly a fifth being singletons. The specimen was naive CD4+ T cells from blood. The receptors here all came from a young woman in good health.

This clone turned up a few times. The V and J genes are TRBV30 and TRBJ1-1, with a tentative D call TRBD1 (6 bases). The CDR3 is made up of 12 amino acids. Trimming shortened V by 4 bases and J by 8 bases, and 14 bases separated the two germline ends. Germline V gives CDR1 GTSNPN, CDR2 SVGIG (reference sequence). This chain's CDR3 is CAWNQQGGEAFF. The CDR3 DNA sequence: TGTGCCTGGAACCAACAGGGTGGGGAAGCTTTCTTT.

This clone came up a few times. This rearrangement joins TRBV5-4 to TRBJ2-7; possible D gene TRBD1, 5 bases. The V gene's germline CDR1 is SGHNT and CDR2 YYREEE (reference sequence). V was clipped by 5 bases and J by 6 bases, with 12 bases between them. The CDR3 is 12 amino acids. DNA of the CDR3: TGTGCCAGCAGTCCCCAGGGCGGCGAGCAGTACTTC. It codes for CASSPQGGEQYF.

The chain is built from TRBV5-1 and TRBJ2-7; TRBD1 is a possible D gene (6 bases). The V end lost 0 bases, the J end lost 3 bases, and 13 bases lay between the germline ends. Per the germline V gene, CDR1 is SGHRS and CDR2 is YFSETQ. The CDR3 totals 15 residues. The CDR3 nucleotides are TGCGCCAGCAGCTTGGTGGGGGCGCGGAGCTACGAGCAGTACTTC. Amino acids: CASSLVGARSYEQYF.

The chain is built from TRBV5-1 and TRBJ2-7; 7 bases are a match to TRBD1. Germline values: CDR1 SGHRS, CDR2 YFSETQ. V was clipped by 4 bases and J by 0 bases; unmatched bases: 4. CDR3 size: 14 residues. This CDR3 reads CASSQDRVSYEQYF. CDR3 DNA sequence: TGCGCCAGCAGCCAAGACAGGGTCTCCTACGAGCAGTACTTC.

This clone has just a few counts. Other nucleotide sequences in the sample specify the same CDR3. The V and J genes are TRBV5-4 and TRBJ2-3; D remains unclear. Per germline, CDR1 SGHNT and CDR2 YYREEE (reference sequence). V was shortened by 0 bases and J by 3 bases, with 8 bases between the two germline ends. The CDR3 has 14 residues. The DNA of the CDR3 is TGTGCCAGCAGCTTGGGGCTAGAAACAGATACGCAGTATTTT. Translating gives CASSLGLETDTQYF.

The chain recombines TRBV6-5 with TRBJ1-3; D gene ambiguous. CDR1 is MNHEY, CDR2 SVGAGI, per germline. The V gene lost 2 bases and the J gene lost 0 bases, with 8 bases spanning the gap. The CDR3 contains 15 residues. The CDR3: CASSYTRNSGNTIYF. The CDR3 DNA is TGTGCCAGCAGTTACACGCGGAACTCTGGAAACACCATATATTTT.

This chain links TRBV5-1 with TRBJ1-1, with D possibly being TRBD1 (6 bases). In germline, CDR1 is SGHRS, CDR2 YFSETQ. CDR3 size: 17 residues. The V end lost 3 bases, the J end lost 4 bases, and 22 bases lay between the germline ends. The CDR3 region has the DNA TGCGCCAGCAGCTCCTTTGGACAGTCCAGCGGTGGCACTGAAGCTTTCTTT. This gives the protein CASSSFGQSSGGTEAFF.

The V call is TRBV5-6, the J call TRBJ1-5; D not certain. V lost 5 bases to trimming and J lost 4 bases, with 13 bases between them. The CDR3 extends over 14 amino acids. CDR1 is SGHDT, CDR2 YYEEEE, per germline. CDR3 nucleotide sequence: TGTGCCAGCAGTTCTGGACTCAGTAATCAGCCCCAGCATTTT. Protein sequence: CASSSGLSNQPQHF.

The V call is TRBV6-6, the J call TRBJ2-7, with a weak D call TRBD2 (6 bases). Trimming removed 2 bases from V and 1 base from J, with 9 bases in between. This CDR3 is built from 14 residues. The germline V gene has CDR1 MNHNY and CDR2 SVGAGI (reference sequence). CDR3 protein: CASSYGGPSYEQYF. The DNA of the CDR3 is TGTGCCAGCAGTTACGGAGGGCCTTCCTACGAGCAGTACTTC.

This clone was counted between two and nine times. The chain uses TRBV7-9 and TRBJ1-4; D perhaps matches TRBD1 (5 bases). The CDR3 runs 14 residues. CDR1 SEHNR and CDR2 FQNEAQ come from the germline V gene (reference sequence). V was pared by 8 bases and J by 8 bases, with 18 bases between. DNA of the CDR3: TGTGCCAGCGCAACTTCGGCCTCAGGGGAAAAACTGTTTTTT. Its translation: CASATSASGEKLFF.

The rearrangement uses TRBV5-1 and TRBJ2-1; 11 nucleotides agree with TRBD2. The CDR3 has 15 residues. From germline, CDR1 is SGHRS and CDR2 YFSETQ. V lost 0 bases to trimming and J lost 5 bases; unmatched junction nucleotides: 1. The CDR3 sequence is CASSLVTSGDNEQFF. The CDR3, as DNA: TGCGCCAGCAGCTTGGTGACTAGCGGGGACAATGAGCAGTTCTTC.

This chain connects TRBV4-2 to TRBJ2-7; maybe TRBD2 (5 bases). Germline CDR1 and CDR2: LGHNA and YNFKEQ. Trimming left V 0 bases short and J 2 bases short, with 11 bases between. The CDR3 loop spans 15 amino acids. Here the CDR3 DNA reads TGTGCCAGCAGCCAAGATCGGGGAACTACCTACGAGCAGTACTTC. This codes for CASSQDRGTTYEQYF.

This clone was observed a few times. The chain uses TRBV9 and TRBJ1-2; tentatively, D is TRBD1 (5 bases). The CDR3 contains 15 residues. Trimming shortened V by 4 bases and J by 2 bases, and 15 bases separated the two germline ends. Germline V gene sequence: CDR1 SGDLS, CDR2 YYNGEE. The CDR3 region is CASSPQTELNYGYTF. In DNA form, the CDR3 reads TGTGCCAGCAGCCCCCAGACAGAGCTCAACTATGGCTACACCTTC.

This rearrangement joins TRBV25-1 to TRBJ2-1; 10 bases line up with TRBD1. V lost 10 bases, J lost 6 bases, and 6 bases stayed unmatched. CDR1 is MGHDK and CDR2 is SYGVNS in the germline V gene. CDR3 size: 13 residues. CDR3 protein: CAISGQGFNEQFF. The CDR3 DNA follows: TGTGCCATCTCGGGACAGGGGTTCAATGAGCAGTTCTTC.

The CDR3 DNA follows: TGTGCCAGCAGGCCAGGGGGCCCTGGGGCCAACGTCCTGACTTTC. This translates into CASRPGGPGANVLTF. The rearrangement links TRBV7-2 to TRBJ2-6; 8 nucleotides agree with TRBD1. In germline, CDR1 is SGHTA, CDR2 FQGNSA. J was trimmed by 2 bases and V by 6 bases; bases with no gene match: 3. This CDR3 has 15 amino acids.

The chain has TRBV27 and TRBJ2-5, with TRBD2 matching over 10 bases. The CDR3 runs 15 residues. Germline CDR1 is MNHEY and CDR2 is SMNVEV (reference sequence). J was trimmed by 4 bases and V by 0 bases; bases with no gene match: 2. CDR3 bases: TGTGCCAGCAGTTTATCTCGACTAGCGGGAGAGACCCAGTACTTC. Protein sequence: CASSLSRLAGETQYF.

V and J are TRBV5-1 and TRBJ2-7, with 7 bases that match TRBD2. Per germline, CDR1 SGHRS and CDR2 YFSETQ. The CDR3 has 15 amino acids. The V gene end was trimmed by 4 bases and the J gene end by 2 bases; junction bases not matched to a gene: 9. CDR3 DNA sequence: TGCGCCAGCAGCACCACTGGGGGGGTCCCCTACGAGCAGTACTTC. Encoded protein: CASSTTGGVPYEQYF.

The chain links TRBV5-1 to TRBJ2-7; possible D gene TRBD2, 6 bases. The length of the CDR3 is 15 residues. V was clipped by 1 base and J by 3 bases, with 14 bases between them. Germline V gene sequence: CDR1 SGHRS, CDR2 YFSETQ. In DNA form, the CDR3 reads TGCGCCAGCAGCTTGTCCGGGGGAGGCCTCTACGAGCAGTACTTC. It codes for CASSLSGGGLYEQYF.

This clone has a handful of counts. The chain couples TRBV2 to TRBJ2-5; possibly TRBD1 for D (6 bases). Germline loops: CDR1 SNHLY, CDR2 FYNNEI. Trimming shortened V by 1 base and J by 4 bases, and 10 bases separated the two germline ends. This CDR3 is 14 amino acids long. The CDR3 nucleotides are TGTGCCAGCAGTGAAGGGCAGGGGCGAGAGACCCAGTACTTC. This encodes CASSEGQGRETQYF.

This clone was seen a few times. V and J are TRBV4-1 and TRBJ2-5; D perhaps matches TRBD1 (6 bases). V lost 1 base, J lost 5 bases, and 17 bases lay in between. CDR3 size: 16 residues. Looked up from germline, CDR1 is MGHRA and CDR2 is YSYEKL. The CDR3: CASSQVSWTVGETQYF. The CDR3 nucleotides are TGCGCCAGCAGCCAAGTCTCTTGGACAGTCGGGGAGACCCAGTACTTC.

This clone has just a few counts. The rearrangement joins TRBV5-8 to TRBJ1-5; D may be TRBD1 (5 bases). The CDR3 has 14 amino acids. Germline loops: CDR1 SGHTS, CDR2 YDEGEE. V was pared by 4 bases and J by 1 base, with 9 bases between. CDR3 DNA: TGTGCCAGCAGCCCGACAGCCAGCAATCAGCCCCAGCATTTT. It yields the protein CASSPTASNQPQHF.

The chain carries TRBV6-6 and TRBJ2-5; D perhaps matches TRBD2 (5 bases). CDR3 length: 16 residues. CDR1 is MNHNY, CDR2 SVGAGI, per germline (reference sequence). Between the trimmed V and J ends, which lost 5 bases and 7 bases, there was a span of 23 bases. Here the CDR3 DNA reads TGTGCCAGCAGTCCCCGGGAAGCGGATGCGGTAGGGACCCAGTACTTC. This codes for CASSPREADAVGTQYF.

The V gene is TRBV18, the J gene TRBJ2-7, with 10 bases fitting TRBD1. V was pared by 6 bases and J by 1 base, with 6 bases of the junction left unmatched. Per the germline V gene, CDR1 is KGHSH and CDR2 is LQKENI. There are 15 residues in the CDR3. CDR3 DNA sequence: TGTGCCAGCTCGCTCGGGACAGGGGTTTCCTACGAGCAGTACTTC. Amino acid sequence: CASSLGTGVSYEQYF.

The V call is TRBV6-5, the J call TRBJ1-1; D might be TRBD1 (5 bases). Germline CDR1 reads MNHEY; CDR2 reads SVGAGI. The CDR3 is 14 amino acids. With 2 bases removed from V and 0 bases from J, the gap between germline ends came to 7 bases. This CDR3 reads CASSYGGMNTEAFF. DNA for the CDR3: TGTGCCAGCAGTTACGGGGGGATGAACACTGAAGCTTTCTTT.

The chain couples TRBV11-2 to TRBJ2-1; 13 bases are shared with TRBD2. Germline CDR1 SGHAT, CDR2 FQNNGV. The length of the CDR3 is 17 residues. Trimming took 5 bases from V and 4 from J; bases not matched to a gene: 8. The CDR3 DNA is TGTGCCAGCAGCCCTACTAGACTAGCGGGGGGATACAATGAGCAGTTCTTC. Translated, it gives CASSPTRLAGGYNEQFF. Filled out from reference TRBV11-2 and TRBJ2-1, the complete variable domain reads EAGVAQSPRYKIIEKRQSVAFWCNPISGHATLYWYQQILGQGPKLLIQFQNNGVVDDSQLPKDRFSAERLKGVDSTLKIQPAKLEDSAVYLCASSPTRLAGGYNEQFFGPGTRLTVL.